The sequence of this T cell receptor (beta chain) was determined in a study of T cell repertoires in cytomegalovirus infection. Study details: Researchers turned to recently identified HLA-C-restricted CMV epitopes as well as well-studied HLA-B-restricted ones.

This clonotype came up a few times. No antigen is known for it. One entry per CDR3 protein, called by TCRdb with MiXCR from the reads. The sample gives 700,000 to 950,000 distinct CDR3 sequences, around a third of which show up once; 9.5% to 15% is in the top ten. The V and J ends lost 3 bases and 3 bases, in that order; junction bases with no gene match: 8. The CDR3 sequence is 16 residues long. CDR1 and CDR2 from the germline V gene are ENHRY and SYGVKD. The rearrangement links TRBV10-3 to TRBJ1-2, with 9 bases matching TRBD1. This sample comprised cultured CD8+ T cells from PBMCs, obtained from culture after CMV antigen stimulation. This receptor was obtained from a human donor in good health (CMV status not recorded). Some clones in this sample may be carry-over from other donors' samples. CDR3 in DNA: TGTGCCATCAGTGAACATCGACAGGGGGATGACTATGGCTACACCTTC. This codes for CAISEHRQGDDYGYTF.